This T cell receptor beta chain was found in a study of vaccination and CD4 T cells after COVID-19. The overall study: Overlapping peptides of the spike proteins of SARS-CoV-2, HCoV-NL63, HCoV-OC43 and HCoV-229E were used for cell stimulation.

Sequenced with the Oncomine TCR Beta short-read assay was DNA taken from cultured CD4+ T cells. Using the QIAamp micro DNA kit, genomic DNA was extracted from the CD4+ T cells that had been cultured. Using its own MiXCR run on the PCR reads, TCRdb lists one record per CDR3 protein. The sample lists roughly 12,000 distinct CDR3 sequences; roughly 44% were seen once. This CDR3 is 13 amino acids long. The germline V and J ends were trimmed by 0 bases and 2 bases, with 5 bases remaining between them. Germline CDR1 GTSNPN, CDR2 SVGIG (reference sequence). Treatment defined: roughly 10-day PBMC culture with coronavirus spike peptide pools or control peptides (ViraFEST assay). By proportion, this clonotype is medium-sized. Its target is not known.

This clonotype was sampled from a human donor who had recovered from COVID-19. Sequences were obtained from CD4+ T cells from blood, cultured in vitro. V and J are TRBV30 and TRBJ1-5; D possibly corresponds to TRBD1 (5 bases). Here the CDR3 DNA reads TGTGCCTGGAGTGTAGGGGGCAATCAGCCCCAGCATTTT. This sequence encodes CAWSVGGNQPQHF.